This TCR beta chain was retrieved from a study of blood T cell repertoires in COVID-19. Some clones are missing from TCRdb's copy, which holds only in-frame ones; the method was immunoSEQ multiplex PCR. The table lists approximately 500,000 clones, 89% of them singletons. CDR3 size: 13 residues. Trimming took off 4 bases at V and 4 bases at J, with 11 bases between the two ends. Germline CDR1 is GTSNPN and CDR2 is SVGIG (reference sequence). This TCR was recovered from a man younger than 35 with COVID-19, enrolled during active disease. The genes are TRBV30 and TRBJ1-5; TRBD1 might be the D (5 bases). Sequenced: peripheral blood. This CDR3 is CAWTRGGNQPQHF. The CDR3 nucleotides are TGTGCCTGGACTAGGGGAGGGAATCAGCCCCAGCATTTT.